The T cell receptor beta chain described here comes from a study of T cell repertoires in cytomegalovirus infection. In regard to this clonotype: No antigen is known for it.

TCRdb redid the calling of the reads with MiXCR, one entry per CDR3 protein. The data show approximately 270,000 distinct CDR3 sequences, about 20% seen once. The sequence derives from a human donor in good health (CMV status not recorded). Some clones in this sample may be carry-over from other donors' samples. The specimen comprised cultured PBMCs, sampled from culture after CMV antigen stimulation.

The CDR3 nucleotides are TGTGCCAGCAGTTACTCCCCGGGACAGGGCACCGGGGAGCTGTTTTTT. Translating it yields CASSYSPGQGTGELFF. The V gene is TRBV6-2 or TRBV6-3, the J gene TRBJ2-2, with 9 bases fitting TRBD1. With V trimmed by 0 bases and J by 4 bases, 3 bases remained unmatched. CDR1 is MNHEY, CDR2 SVGEGT, per germline. The CDR3 is made up of 16 amino acids.